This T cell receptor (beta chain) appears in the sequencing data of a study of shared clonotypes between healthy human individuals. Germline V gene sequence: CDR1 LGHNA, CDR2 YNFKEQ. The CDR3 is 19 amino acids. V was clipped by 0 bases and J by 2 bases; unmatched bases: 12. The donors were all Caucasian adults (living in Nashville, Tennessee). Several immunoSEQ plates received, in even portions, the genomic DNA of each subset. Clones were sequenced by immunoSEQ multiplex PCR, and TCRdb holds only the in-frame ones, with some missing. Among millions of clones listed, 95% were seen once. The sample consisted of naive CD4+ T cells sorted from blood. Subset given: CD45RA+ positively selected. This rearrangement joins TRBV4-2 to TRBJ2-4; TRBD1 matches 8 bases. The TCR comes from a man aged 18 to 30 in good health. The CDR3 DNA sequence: TGTGCCAGCAGCCAAGATCCTGGGGCAGGGGGCGATTCCAAAAACATTCAGTACTTC. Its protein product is CASSQDPGAGGDSKNIQYF.